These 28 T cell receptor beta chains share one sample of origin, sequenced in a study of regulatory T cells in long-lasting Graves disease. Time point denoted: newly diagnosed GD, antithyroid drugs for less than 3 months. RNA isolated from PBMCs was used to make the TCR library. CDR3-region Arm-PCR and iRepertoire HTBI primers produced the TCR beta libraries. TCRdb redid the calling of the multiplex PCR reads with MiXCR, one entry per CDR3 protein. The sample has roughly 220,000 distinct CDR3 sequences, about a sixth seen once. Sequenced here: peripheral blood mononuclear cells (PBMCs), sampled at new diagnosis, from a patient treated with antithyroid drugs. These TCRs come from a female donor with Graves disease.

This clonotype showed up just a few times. In DNA, the CDR3 is TGTGCCACCAGCAGGATGAAGAACACTGAAGCTTTCTTT. Its translation: CATSRMKNTEAFF. V and J are TRBV15 and TRBJ1-1; D is unresolved. CDR1 is LNHNV, CDR2 YYDKDF, per germline (reference sequence). The CDR3 totals 13 residues. V was clipped by 3 bases and J by 1 base, with 6 bases between them.

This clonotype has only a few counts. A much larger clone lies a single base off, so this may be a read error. The CDR3 sequence: CSARGLGDEQYF. The CDR3 DNA is TGCAGTGCTAGAGGGCTGGGGGACGAGCAGTACTTC. The rearrangement joins TRBV20-1 to TRBJ2-7; either TRBD1 or TRBD2 may supply D (5 bases each). Looked up from germline, CDR1 is DFQATT and CDR2 is SNEGSKA (reference sequence). Trimming pared 1 base from V and 5 bases from J, leaving 9 bases between. The CDR3 spans 12 residues.

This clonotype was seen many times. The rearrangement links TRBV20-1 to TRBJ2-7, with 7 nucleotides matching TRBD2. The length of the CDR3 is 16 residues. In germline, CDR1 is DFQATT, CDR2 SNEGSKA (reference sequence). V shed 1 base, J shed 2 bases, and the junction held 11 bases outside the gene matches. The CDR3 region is CSARATAGARAYEQYF. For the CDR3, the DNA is TGCAGTGCTAGAGCCACGGCGGGAGCCCGCGCCTACGAGCAGTACTTC.

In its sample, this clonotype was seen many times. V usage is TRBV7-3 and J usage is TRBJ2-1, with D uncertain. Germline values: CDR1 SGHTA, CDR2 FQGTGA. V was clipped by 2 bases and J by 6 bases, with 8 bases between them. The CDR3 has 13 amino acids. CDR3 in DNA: TGTGCCAGCAGCTTATTCATGAGCAATGAGCAGTTCTTC. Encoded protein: CASSLFMSNEQFF. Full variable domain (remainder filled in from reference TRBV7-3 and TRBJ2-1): GAGVSQTPSNKVTEKGKYVELRCDPISGHTALYWYRQSLGQGPEFLIYFQGTGAADDSGLPNDRFFAVRPEGSVSTLKIQRTERGDSAVYLCASSLFMSNEQFFGPGTRLTVL.

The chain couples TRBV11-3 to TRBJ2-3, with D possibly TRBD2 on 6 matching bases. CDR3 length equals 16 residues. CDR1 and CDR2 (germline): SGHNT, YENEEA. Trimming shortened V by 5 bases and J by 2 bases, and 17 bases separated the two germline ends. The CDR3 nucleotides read TGTGCCAGCAGCCCCACGACTAGTACGAACACAGATACGCAGTATTTT. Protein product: CASSPTTSTNTDTQYF.

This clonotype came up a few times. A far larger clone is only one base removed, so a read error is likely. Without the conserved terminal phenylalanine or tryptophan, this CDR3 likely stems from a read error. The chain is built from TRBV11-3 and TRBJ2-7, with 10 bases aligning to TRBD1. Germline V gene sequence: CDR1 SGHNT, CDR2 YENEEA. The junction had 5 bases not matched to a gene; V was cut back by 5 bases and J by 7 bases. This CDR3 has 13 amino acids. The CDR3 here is CASSMGQGREQYS. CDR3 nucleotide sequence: TGTGCCAGCAGCATGGGACAGGGGAGGGAGCAGTACTCC.

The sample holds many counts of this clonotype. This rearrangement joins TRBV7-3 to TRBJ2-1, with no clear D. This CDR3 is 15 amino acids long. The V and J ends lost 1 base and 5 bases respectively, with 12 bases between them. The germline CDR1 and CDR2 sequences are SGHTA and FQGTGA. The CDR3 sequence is CASSLRAGGDNEQFF. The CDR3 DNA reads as TGTGCCAGCAGCTTAAGGGCAGGTGGCGACAATGAGCAGTTCTTC.

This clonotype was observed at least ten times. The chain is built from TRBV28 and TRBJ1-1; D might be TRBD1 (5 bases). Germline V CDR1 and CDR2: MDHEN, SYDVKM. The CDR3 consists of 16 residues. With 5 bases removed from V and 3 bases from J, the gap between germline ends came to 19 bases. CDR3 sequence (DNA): TGTGCCAGCAGTCCCCCGGACAAGGGAGGGGACACTGAAGCTTTCTTT. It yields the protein CASSPPDKGGDTEAFF.

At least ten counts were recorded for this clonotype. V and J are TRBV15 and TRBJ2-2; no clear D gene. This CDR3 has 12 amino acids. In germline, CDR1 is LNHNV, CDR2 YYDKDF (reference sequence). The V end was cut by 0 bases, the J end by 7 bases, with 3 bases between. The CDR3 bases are TGTGCCACCAGCAGAGATTACGGGGAGCTGTTTTTT. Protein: CATSRDYGELFF.

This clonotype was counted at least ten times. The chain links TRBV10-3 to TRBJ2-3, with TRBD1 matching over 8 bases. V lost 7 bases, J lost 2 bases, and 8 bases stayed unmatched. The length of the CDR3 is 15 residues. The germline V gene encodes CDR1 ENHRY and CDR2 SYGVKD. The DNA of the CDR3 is TGTGCCATCAAAACCAGGGGGCTTGTCACAGATACGCAGTATTTT. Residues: CAIKTRGLVTDTQYF.

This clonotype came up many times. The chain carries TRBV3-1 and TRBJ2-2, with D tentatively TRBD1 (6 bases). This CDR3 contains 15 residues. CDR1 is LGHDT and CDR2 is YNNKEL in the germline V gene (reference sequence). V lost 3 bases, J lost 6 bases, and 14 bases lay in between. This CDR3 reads CASSQWGQGSGELFF. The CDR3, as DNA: TGTGCCAGCAGCCAGTGGGGGCAGGGTTCCGGGGAGCTGTTTTTT.

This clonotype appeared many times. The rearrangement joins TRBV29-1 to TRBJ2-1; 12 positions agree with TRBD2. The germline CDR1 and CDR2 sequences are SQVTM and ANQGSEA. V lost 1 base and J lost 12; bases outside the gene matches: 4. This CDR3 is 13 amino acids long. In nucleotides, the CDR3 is TGCAGCGTTGAAGGACTAGCGGGAGTTTCGCAGTTCTTC. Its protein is CSVEGLAGVSQFF.

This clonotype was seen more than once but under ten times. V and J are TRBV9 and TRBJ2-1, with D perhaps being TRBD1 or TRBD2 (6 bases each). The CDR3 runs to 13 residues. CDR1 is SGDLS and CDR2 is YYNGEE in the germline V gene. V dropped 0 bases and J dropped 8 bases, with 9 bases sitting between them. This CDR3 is CASSVVRGDEQFF. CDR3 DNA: TGTGCCAGCAGCGTAGTAAGGGGGGATGAGCAGTTCTTC.

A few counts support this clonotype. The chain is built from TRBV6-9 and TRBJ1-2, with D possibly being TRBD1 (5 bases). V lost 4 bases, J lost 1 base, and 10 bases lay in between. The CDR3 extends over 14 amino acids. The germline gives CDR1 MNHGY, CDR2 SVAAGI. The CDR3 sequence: CASSSQGSNYGYTF. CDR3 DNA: TGTGCCAGCAGTTCCCAGGGCAGTAACTATGGCTACACCTTC.

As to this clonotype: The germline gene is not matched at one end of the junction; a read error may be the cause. CDR3 bases: TGCGCCAGCACCCAATGGGGGGATAATAGGGCCGGGGAGCTGTTTTTT. Translating it yields CASTQWGDNRAGELFF. The chain couples TRBV4-3 to TRBJ2-2; tentatively, D is TRBD2 (6 bases). CDR3 length equals 16 residues. Looked up from germline, CDR1 is LGHNA and CDR2 is YSLEER.

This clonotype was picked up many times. CDR3 loop: CASSSWSEQYF. Here the CDR3 DNA reads TGTGCCAGCAGCTCCTGGAGCGAGCAGTACTTC. V gene TRBV11-2 combines with J gene TRBJ2-7; no clear D. Germline-derived CDR1 and CDR2 are SGHAT and FQNNGV. The CDR3 covers 11 residues. V was trimmed by 4 bases and J by 6 bases, leaving 7 bases between them.

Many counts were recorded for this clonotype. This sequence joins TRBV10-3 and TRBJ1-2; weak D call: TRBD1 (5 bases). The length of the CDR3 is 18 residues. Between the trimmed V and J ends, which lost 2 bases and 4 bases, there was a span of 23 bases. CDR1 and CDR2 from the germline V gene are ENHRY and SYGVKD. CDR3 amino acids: CAISEPLRRVAGSYGYTF. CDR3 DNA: TGTGCCATCAGTGAGCCTTTACGCAGGGTGGCGGGGTCCTATGGCTACACCTTC.

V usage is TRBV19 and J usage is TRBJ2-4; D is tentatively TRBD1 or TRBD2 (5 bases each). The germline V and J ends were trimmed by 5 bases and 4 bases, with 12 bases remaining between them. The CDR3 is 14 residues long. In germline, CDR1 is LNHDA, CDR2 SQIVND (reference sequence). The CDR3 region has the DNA TGTGCCAGTAGTGTCCGGGACGGAAAAAACATTCAGTACTTC. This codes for CASSVRDGKNIQYF.

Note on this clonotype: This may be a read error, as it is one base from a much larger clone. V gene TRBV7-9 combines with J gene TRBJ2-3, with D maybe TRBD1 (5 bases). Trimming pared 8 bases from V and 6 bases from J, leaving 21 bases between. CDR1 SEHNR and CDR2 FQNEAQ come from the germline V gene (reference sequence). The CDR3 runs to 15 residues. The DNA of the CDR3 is TGTGCCAGCGGCTCCCGTGTCCTCTCAGGGGATACGCAGTATTTT. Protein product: CASGSRVLSGDTQYF.

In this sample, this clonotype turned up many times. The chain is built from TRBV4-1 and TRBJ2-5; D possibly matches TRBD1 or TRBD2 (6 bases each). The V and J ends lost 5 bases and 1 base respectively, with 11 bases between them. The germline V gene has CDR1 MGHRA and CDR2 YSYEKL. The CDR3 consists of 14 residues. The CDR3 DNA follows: TGCGCCAGCAGCTCTTGGGGGGCCCAAGAGACCCAGTACTTC. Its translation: CASSSWGAQETQYF.

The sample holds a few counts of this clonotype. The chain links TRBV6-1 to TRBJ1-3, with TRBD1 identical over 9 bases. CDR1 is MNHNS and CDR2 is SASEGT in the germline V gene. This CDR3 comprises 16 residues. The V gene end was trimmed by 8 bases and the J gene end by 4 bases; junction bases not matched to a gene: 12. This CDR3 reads CASGQGPSMWGNTIYF. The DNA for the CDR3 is TGTGCCAGCGGACAGGGGCCCTCGATGTGGGGAAACACCATATATTTT.

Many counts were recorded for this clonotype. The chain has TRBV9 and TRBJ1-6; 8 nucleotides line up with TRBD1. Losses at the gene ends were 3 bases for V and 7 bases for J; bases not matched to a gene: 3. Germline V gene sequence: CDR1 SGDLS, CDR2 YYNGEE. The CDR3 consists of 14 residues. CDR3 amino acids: CASSDRDRNSPLHF. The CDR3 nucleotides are TGTGCCAGCAGCGACCGGGACAGGAATTCACCCCTCCACTTT.

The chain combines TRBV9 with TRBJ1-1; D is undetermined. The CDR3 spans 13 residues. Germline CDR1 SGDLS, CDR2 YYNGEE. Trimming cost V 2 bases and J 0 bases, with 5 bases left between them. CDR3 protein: CASSVTMNTEAFF. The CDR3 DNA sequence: TGTGCCAGCAGCGTGACGATGAACACTGAAGCTTTCTTT.

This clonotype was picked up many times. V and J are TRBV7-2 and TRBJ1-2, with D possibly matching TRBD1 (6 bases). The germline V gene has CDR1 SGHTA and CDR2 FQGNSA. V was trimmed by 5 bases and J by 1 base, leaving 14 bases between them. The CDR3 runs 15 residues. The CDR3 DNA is TGTGCCAGCAGCCGAATCAGGGGAAATAACTATGGCTACACCTTC. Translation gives CASSRIRGNNYGYTF.

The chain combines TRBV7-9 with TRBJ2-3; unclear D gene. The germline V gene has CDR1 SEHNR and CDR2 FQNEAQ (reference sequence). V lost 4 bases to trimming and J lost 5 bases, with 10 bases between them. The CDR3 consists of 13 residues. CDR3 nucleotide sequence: TGTGCCAGCAGCTACCTCACGGGAGATACGCAGTATTTT. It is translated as CASSYLTGDTQYF.

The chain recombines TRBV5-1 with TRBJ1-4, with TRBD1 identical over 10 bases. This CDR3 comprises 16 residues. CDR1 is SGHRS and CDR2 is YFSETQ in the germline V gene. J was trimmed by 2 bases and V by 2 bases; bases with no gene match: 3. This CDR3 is CASSFGQGGTNEKLFF. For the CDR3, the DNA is TGCGCCAGCAGCTTTGGACAGGGGGGCACTAATGAAAAACTGTTTTTT.

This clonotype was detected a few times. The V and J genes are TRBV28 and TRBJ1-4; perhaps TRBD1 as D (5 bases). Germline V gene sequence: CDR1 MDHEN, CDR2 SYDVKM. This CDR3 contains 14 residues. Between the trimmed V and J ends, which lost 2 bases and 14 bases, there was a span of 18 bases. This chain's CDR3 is CASSLLRERGRLFF. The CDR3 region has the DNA TGTGCCAGCAGTTTACTCAGGGAACGGGGGAGGCTGTTTTTT.

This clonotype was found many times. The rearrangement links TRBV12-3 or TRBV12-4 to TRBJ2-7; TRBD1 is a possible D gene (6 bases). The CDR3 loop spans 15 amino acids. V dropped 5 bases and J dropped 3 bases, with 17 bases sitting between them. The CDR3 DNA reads TGTGCCAGCAGTATCCGGACAGCTAGACGCTACGAGCAGTACTTC. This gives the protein CASSIRTARRYEQYF.